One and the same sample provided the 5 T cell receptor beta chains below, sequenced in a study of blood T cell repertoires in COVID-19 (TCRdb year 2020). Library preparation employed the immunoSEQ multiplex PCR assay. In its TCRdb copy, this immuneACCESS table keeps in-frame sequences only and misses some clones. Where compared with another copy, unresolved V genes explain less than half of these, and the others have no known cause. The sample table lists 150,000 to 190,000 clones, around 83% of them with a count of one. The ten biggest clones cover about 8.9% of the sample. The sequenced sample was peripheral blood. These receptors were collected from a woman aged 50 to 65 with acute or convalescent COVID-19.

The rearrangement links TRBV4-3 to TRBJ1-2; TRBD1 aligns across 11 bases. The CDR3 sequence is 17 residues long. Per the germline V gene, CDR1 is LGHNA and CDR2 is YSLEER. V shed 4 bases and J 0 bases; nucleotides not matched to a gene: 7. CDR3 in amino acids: CASSLGTGGIANYGYTF. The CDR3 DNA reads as TGCGCCAGCAGCCTCGGGACAGGGGGAATCGCTAACTATGGCTACACCTTC.

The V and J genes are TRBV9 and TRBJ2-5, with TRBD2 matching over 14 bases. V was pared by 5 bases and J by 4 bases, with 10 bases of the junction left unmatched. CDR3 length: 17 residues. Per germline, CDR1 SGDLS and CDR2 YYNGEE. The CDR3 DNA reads TGTGCCAGCAGTGGACTAGCGGGGGGCCACCTACCAGAGACCCAGTACTTC. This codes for CASSGLAGGHLPETQYF.

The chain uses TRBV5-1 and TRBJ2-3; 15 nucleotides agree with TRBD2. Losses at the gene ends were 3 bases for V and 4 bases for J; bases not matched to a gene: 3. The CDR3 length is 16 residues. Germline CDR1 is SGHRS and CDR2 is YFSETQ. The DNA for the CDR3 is TGCGCCAGCAGCTCCGGGACTAGCGGGAGGCCAGATACGCAGTATTTT. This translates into CASSSGTSGRPDTQYF.

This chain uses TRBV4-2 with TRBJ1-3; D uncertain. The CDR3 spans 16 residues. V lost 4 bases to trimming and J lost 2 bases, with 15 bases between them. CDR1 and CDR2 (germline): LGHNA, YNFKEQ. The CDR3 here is CASSPSWAQTGNTIYF. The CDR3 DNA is TGTGCCAGCAGCCCGTCATGGGCCCAGACTGGAAACACCATATATTTT.

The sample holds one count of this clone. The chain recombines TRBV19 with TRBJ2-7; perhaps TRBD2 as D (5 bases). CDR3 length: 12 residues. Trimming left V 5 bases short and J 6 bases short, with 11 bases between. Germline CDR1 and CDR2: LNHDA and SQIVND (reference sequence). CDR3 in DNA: TGTGCCAGTAGTCCCTCCGGGGTCGAGCAGTACTTC. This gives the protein CASSPSGVEQYF.